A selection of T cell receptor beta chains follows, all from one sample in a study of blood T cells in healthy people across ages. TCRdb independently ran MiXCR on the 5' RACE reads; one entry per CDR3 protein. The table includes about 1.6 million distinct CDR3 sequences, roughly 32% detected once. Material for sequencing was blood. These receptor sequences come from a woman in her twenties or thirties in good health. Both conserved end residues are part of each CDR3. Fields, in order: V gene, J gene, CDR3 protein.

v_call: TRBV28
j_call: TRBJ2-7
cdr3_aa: CASREGFYEQYF

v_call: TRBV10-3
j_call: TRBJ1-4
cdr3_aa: CAISESKTAGKLFF

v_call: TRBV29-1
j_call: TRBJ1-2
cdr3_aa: CGASGTGPDGYTF

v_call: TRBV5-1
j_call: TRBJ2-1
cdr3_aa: CASSLGSGSKDEQFF

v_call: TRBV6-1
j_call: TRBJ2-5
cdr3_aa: CASTFTGSQETQYF

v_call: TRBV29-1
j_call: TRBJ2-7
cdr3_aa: CSVDQDGTYEQYF

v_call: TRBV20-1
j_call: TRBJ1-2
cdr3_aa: CSASFRQGAFGYTF

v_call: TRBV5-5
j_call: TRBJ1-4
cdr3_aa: CASSSLAGPNEKLFF

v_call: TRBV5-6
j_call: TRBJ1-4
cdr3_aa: CASSPRFGDEKLFF

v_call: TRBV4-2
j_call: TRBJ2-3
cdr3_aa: CANSLPPFRTGGVVTDTQYF

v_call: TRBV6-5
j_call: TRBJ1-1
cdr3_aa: CASSYAENTEAFF

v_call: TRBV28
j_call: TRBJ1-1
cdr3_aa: CASSLVTGGLNTEAFF

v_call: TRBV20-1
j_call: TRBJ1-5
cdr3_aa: CSVQEGQSSNQPQHF

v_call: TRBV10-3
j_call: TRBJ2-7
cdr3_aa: CATLRGSSYEQYF

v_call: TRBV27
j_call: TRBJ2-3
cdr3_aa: CASSLRRGNSDTQYF

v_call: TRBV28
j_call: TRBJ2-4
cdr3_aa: CASSLSGAKGIQYF

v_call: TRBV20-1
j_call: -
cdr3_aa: CSAREPGPGETQFF